The rows below give T cell receptor beta chains drawn from one sample of a study of T-cell memory formation after mild COVID-19. TCRdb called the 5' RACE reads again in MiXCR, with one record for every CDR3 protein. The sample contains some 160,000 distinct CDR3 sequences, roughly 31% of which appear only once. Sequencing input: PBMCs or a T cell subset sorted from them (not recorded which). Receptor source: an adult woman who had mild COVID-19 (a few samples of this study predate the infection). Cell type and time point are not known. Both conserved end residues are part of each CDR3. D genes are given only for firm matches. Expanded clones are given a class, and other clones once, few, many or no size at all.

clone size,V gene,CDR3 length,J gene,D gene,CDR3 DNA,CDR3 protein
NA,TRBV7-9,17,TRBJ2-7,TRBD2,TGTGCCAGCAGCTTAGGTGGTCCTAGCGGGAGGCGCGACGAGCAGTACTTC,CASSLGGPSGRRDEQYF
few,TRBV6-2/TRBV6-3,14,TRBJ2-2,NA,TGTGCCAGCAGTTATTTGTCGAACACCGGGGAGCTGTTTTTT,CASSYLSNTGELFF
NA,TRBV6-5,14,TRBJ1-4,NA,TGTGCCAGCAGTTACGCAGGGAACCCTGAAAAACTGTTTTTT,CASSYAGNPEKLFF
NA,TRBV29-1,15,TRBJ2-1,TRBD2,TGCAGCGTTGAGGCGGGACTAGCCACCTACAATGAGCAGTTCTTC,CSVEAGLATYNEQFF
many,TRBV6-5,16,TRBJ2-5,TRBD1,TGTGCCAGCAGTACCAATAACAGGGGGATTGGAGAGACCCAGTACTTC,CASSTNNRGIGETQYF
NA,TRBV20-1,14,TRBJ2-3,TRBD2,TGCAGTGCTAGACTAGCGGGAGCCCCAGATACGCAGTATTTT,CSARLAGAPDTQYF
NA,TRBV6-1,15,TRBJ1-1,TRBD1,TGTGCCAGCAGTGTGGCAGGGGGACTAGGGACTGAAGCTTTCTTT,CASSVAGGLGTEAFF
few,TRBV5-1,14,TRBJ2-3,NA,TGCGCCAGCAGCTTGACTGGGTTCACAGATACGCAGTATTTT,CASSLTGFTDTQYF
NA,TRBV20-1,14,TRBJ2-7,NA,TGCAGTGCTAGTGAGGCAATAGCGGTCTACGAGCAGTACTTC,CSASEAIAVYEQYF
NA,TRBV10-3,16,TRBJ1-1,TRBD1,TGTGCCATCAGAGCCCCGGATGGGACAGAGAACACTGAAGCTTTCTTT,CAIRAPDGTENTEAFF
few,TRBV5-6,14,TRBJ2-5,NA,TGTGCCAGCAGCTTGGCCTCTAGGGAGCAGACCCAGTACTTC,CASSLASREQTQYF
few,TRBV12-3/TRBV12-4,15,TRBJ2-3,NA,TGTGCCACCCGACAGAGTGGTAAAGGCTCAGATACGCAGTATTTT,CATRQSGKGSDTQYF
few,TRBV4-1,16,TRBJ2-7,TRBD1,TGCGCCAGCAGCCAGGATGGGACAGGGGGTACCTACGAGCAGTACTTC,CASSQDGTGGTYEQYF
few,TRBV6-6,17,TRBJ1-5,NA,TGTGCCAGCAGTTACCCCCAACCTCCACAGACGAATCAGCCCCAGCATTTT,CASSYPQPPQTNQPQHF